Listed here are 10 T cell receptor beta chains from one sample, sequenced in a study. The TRBV12-4/TRBJ1-2 clonotypes were amplified using barcode primers with ligated adaptors. Each CDR3 protein is one row after TCRdb ran MiXCR on the multiplex PCR reads. The data show hundreds of distinct CDR3 sequences, around 13% seen once. Material: naive CD4+ T cells sorted from blood. Subset defined: naive CD4+ T cells, CD4+CD45RA+CD25-. These receptors all stem from a female donor with breast cancer.

This clonotype is classed as medium-sized. The genes are TRBV12-3 or TRBV12-4 and TRBJ1-2, with D unclear. The length of the CDR3 is 13 residues. V lost 5 bases, J lost 0 bases, and 7 bases lay in between. This CDR3 is CASSRGPNYGYTF. CDR3 coding DNA: TGTGCCAGCAGTCGCGGGCCTAACTATGGCTACACCTTC.

This clonotype is labeled as medium-sized. The chain uses TRBV12-3 or TRBV12-4 and TRBJ1-2; D ambiguous. V lost 6 bases to trimming and J lost 4 bases, with 9 bases between them. This CDR3 region has 12 residues. In nucleotides, the CDR3 is TGTGCCAGCAGCCAGAGCATCTATGGCTACACCTTC. Translation: CASSQSIYGYTF.

This clonotype was seen only a few times. V usage is TRBV12-3 or TRBV12-4 and J usage is TRBJ1-2, with D perhaps TRBD1 (5 bases). The ends were cut back, 2 bases at V and 4 bases at J, with 8 bases in the middle. The CDR3 extends over 13 amino acids. Written as DNA, the CDR3 is TGTGCCAGCAGTTTACAGGGAGCCTATGGCTACACCTTC. Encoded protein: CASSLQGAYGYTF.

This clonotype is large (0.1 to 1%) in the sample. The chain employs TRBV12-3 or TRBV12-4 and TRBJ1-2; D perhaps matches TRBD1 (5 bases). The CDR3 is 12 amino acids. V was cut by 3 bases and J by 6 bases, with 8 bases left in between. The CDR3 is CASSLEGHGYTF. The CDR3 DNA reads as TGTGCCAGCAGTTTGGAGGGGCATGGCTACACCTTC.

This clonotype qualifies as medium-sized. This rearrangement joins TRBV12-3 or TRBV12-4 to TRBJ1-2; 8 bases match TRBD1. This CDR3 is built from 14 residues. The V gene end was trimmed by 1 base and the J gene end by 4 bases; junction bases not matched to a gene: 2. The CDR3 bases are TGTGCCAGCAGTTTAGGGGACAGGATCTATGGCTACACCTTC. Translated, it gives CASSLGDRIYGYTF.

In its sample, this clonotype ranks as large. The chain joins TRBV12-3 or TRBV12-4 to TRBJ1-2; the match to TRBD1 covers 7 bases. The CDR3 runs to 15 residues. V was pared by 5 bases and J by 8 bases, with 14 bases of the junction left unmatched. DNA for the CDR3: TGTGCCAGCAGTCCTCGGGACAGAGTCCTCTTGGGCTACACCTTC. Translation: CASSPRDRVLLGYTF.

This clonotype is medium-sized (0.01 to 0.1%) within its sample. J is TRBJ1-2 and V is TRBV12-3 or TRBV12-4; D call uncertain. The CDR3 is made up of 13 amino acids. The V gene lost 5 bases and the J gene lost 4 bases, with 11 bases spanning the gap. CDR3 in DNA: TGTGCCAGCAGTCTCAGGACGGGCTATGGCTACACCTTC. It codes for CASSLRTGYGYTF.

In this sample, this clonotype is large. The chain carries TRBV12-3 or TRBV12-4 and TRBJ1-2; D uncertain. This CDR3 is built from 13 residues. Trimming took 8 bases from V and 0 from J, leaving 10 bases between them. This CDR3 is CASGPRPNYGYTF. In DNA, the CDR3 is TGTGCCAGCGGCCCCAGGCCTAACTATGGCTACACCTTC.

In its sample, this clonotype ranks as large. The gene calls are TRBV12-3 or TRBV12-4 and TRBJ1-2, with 7 bases lining up with TRBD1. The CDR3 totals 14 residues. With V trimmed by 5 bases and J by 5 bases, 8 bases remained unmatched. CDR3 DNA sequence: TGTGCCAGCAGTGACAGGGCCCGGGAGTATGGCTACACCTTC. Its protein product is CASSDRAREYGYTF.

This clonotype showed up just a few times. This chain uses TRBV12-3 or TRBV12-4 with TRBJ1-2; D not resolved. The CDR3 is made up of 13 amino acids. With 2 bases removed from V and 4 bases from J, the gap between germline ends came to 8 bases. In nucleotides, the CDR3 is TGTGCCAGCAGTTTACAGAGGGCCTATGGCTACACCTTC. Its translation is CASSLQRAYGYTF.